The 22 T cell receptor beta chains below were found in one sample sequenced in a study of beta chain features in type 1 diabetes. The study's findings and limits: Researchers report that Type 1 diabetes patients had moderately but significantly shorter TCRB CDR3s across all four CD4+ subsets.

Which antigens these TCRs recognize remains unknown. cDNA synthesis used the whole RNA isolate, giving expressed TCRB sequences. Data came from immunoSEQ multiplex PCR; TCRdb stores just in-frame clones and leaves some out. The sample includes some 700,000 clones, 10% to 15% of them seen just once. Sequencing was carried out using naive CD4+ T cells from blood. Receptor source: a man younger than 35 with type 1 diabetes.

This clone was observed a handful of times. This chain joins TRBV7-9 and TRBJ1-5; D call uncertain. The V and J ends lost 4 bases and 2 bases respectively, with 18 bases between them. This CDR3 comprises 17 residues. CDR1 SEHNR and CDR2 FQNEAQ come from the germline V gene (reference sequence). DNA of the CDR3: TGTGCCAGCAGCTCCACTCTTGGGGATAGGGGCAATCAGCCCCAGCATTTT. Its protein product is CASSSTLGDRGNQPQHF. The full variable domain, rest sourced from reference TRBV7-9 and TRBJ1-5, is DTGVSQNPRHKITKRGQNVTFRCDPISEHNRLYWYRQTLGQGPEFLTYFQNEAQLEKSRLLSDRFSAERPKGSFSTLEIQRTEQGDSAMYLCASSSTLGDRGNQPQHFGDGTRLSIL.

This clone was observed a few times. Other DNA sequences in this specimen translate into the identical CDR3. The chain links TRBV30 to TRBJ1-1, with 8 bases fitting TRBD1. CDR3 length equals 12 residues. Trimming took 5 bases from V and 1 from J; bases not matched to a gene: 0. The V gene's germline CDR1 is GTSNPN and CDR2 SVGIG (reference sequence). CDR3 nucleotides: TGTGCCTGGGACAGGGGGAACACTGAAGCTTTCTTT. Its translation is CAWDRGNTEAFF.

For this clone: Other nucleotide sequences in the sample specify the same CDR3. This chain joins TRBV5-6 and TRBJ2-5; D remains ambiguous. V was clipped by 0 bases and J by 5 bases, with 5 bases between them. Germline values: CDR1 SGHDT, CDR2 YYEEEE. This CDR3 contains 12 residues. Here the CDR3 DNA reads TGTGCCAGCAGCTTGGTTGAGGAGACCCAGTACTTC. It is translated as CASSLVEETQYF.

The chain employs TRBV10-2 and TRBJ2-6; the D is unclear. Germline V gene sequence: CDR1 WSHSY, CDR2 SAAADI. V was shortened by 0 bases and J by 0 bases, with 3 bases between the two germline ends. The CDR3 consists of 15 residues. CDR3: CASSESGSGANVLTF. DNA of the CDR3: TGCGCCAGCAGTGAGTCGGGCTCTGGGGCCAACGTCCTGACTTTC.

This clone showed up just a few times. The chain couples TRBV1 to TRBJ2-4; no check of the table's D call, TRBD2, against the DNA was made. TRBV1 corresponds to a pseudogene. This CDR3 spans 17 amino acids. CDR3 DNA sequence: TGCACCAGCAGCCATCCCCCCGGGGCGGGGACTAAAAACATTCAGTACTTC. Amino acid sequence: CTSSHPPGAGTKNIQYF.

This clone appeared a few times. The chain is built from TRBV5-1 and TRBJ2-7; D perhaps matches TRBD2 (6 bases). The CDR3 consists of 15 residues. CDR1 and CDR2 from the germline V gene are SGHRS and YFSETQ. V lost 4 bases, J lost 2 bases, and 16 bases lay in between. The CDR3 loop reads CASSPQSGEPYEQYF. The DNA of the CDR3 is TGCGCCAGCAGCCCTCAGTCGGGGGAGCCCTACGAGCAGTACTTC.

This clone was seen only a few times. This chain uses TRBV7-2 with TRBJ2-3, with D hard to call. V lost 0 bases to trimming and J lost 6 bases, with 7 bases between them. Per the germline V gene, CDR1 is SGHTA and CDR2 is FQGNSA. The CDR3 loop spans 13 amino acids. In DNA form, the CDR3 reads TGTGCCAGCAGCTTAGCGGGGTCCGATACGCAGTATTTT. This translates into CASSLAGSDTQYF.

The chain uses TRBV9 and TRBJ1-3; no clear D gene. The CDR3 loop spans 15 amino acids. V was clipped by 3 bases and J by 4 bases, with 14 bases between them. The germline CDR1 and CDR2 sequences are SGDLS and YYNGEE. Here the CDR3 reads CASSAFGVEGNTIYF. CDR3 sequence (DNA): TGTGCCAGCAGCGCTTTCGGGGTGGAAGGAAACACCATATATTTT. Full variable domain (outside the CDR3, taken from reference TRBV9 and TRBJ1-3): DSGVTQTPKHLITATGQRVTLRCSPRSGDLSVYWYQQSLDQGLQFLIQYYNGEERAKGNILERFSAQQFPDLHSELNLSSLELGDSALYFCASSAFGVEGNTIYFGEGSWLTVV.

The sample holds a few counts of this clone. Written as DNA, the CDR3 is TGTGCCAGCAGTGAGGCAGGACAGCGAAATGAAAAACTGTTTTTT. This gives the protein CASSEAGQRNEKLFF. The J gene is TRBJ1-4, the V gene TRBV25-1; tentatively, D is TRBD1 (6 bases). Trimming cost V 3 bases and J 5 bases, with 13 bases left between them. CDR1 and CDR2 from the germline V gene are MGHDK and SYGVNS. The CDR3 covers 15 residues.

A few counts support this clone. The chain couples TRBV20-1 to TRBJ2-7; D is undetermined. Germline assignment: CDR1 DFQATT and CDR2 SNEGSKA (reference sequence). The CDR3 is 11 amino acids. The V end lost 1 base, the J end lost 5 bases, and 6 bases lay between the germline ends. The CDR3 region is CSARAWDEQYF. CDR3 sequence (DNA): TGCAGTGCTAGAGCGTGGGACGAGCAGTACTTC.

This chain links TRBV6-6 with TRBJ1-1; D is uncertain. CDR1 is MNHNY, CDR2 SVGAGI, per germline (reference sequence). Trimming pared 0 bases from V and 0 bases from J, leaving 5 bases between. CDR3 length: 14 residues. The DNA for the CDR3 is TGTGCCAGCAGTTACTCGAGGTTGAACACTGAAGCTTTCTTT. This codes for CASSYSRLNTEAFF.

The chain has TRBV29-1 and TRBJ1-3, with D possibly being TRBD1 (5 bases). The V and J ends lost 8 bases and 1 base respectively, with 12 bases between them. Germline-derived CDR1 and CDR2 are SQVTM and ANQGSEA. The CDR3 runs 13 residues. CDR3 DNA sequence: TGCAGCTTTCTACAGGATTCTGGAAACACCATATATTTT. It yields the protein CSFLQDSGNTIYF. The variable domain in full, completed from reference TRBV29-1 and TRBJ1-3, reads SAVISQKPSRDICQRGTSLTIQCQVDSQVTMMFWYRQQPGQSLTLIATANQGSEATYESGFVIDKFPISRPNLTFSTLTVSNMSPEDSSIYLCSFLQDSGNTIYFGEGSWLTVV.

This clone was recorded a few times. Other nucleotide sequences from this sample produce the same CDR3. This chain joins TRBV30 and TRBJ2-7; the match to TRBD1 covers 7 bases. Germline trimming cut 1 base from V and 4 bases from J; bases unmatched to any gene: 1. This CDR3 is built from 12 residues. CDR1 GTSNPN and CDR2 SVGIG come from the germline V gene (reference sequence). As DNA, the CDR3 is TGTGCCTGGAGTGGACAGGGATACGAGCAGTACTTC. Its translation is CAWSGQGYEQYF.

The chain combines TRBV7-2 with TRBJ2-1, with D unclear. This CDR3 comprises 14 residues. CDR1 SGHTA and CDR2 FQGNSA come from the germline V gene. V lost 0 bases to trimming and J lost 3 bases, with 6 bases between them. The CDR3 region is CASSLARFYNEQFF. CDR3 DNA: TGTGCCAGCAGCTTAGCGCGGTTCTACAATGAGCAGTTCTTC. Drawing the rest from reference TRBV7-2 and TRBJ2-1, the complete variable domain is GAGVSQSPSNKVTEKGKDVELRCDPISGHTALYWYRQSLGQGLEFLIYFQGNSAPDKSGLPSDRFSAERTGGSVSTLTIQRTQQEDSAVYLCASSLARFYNEQFFGPGTRLTVL.

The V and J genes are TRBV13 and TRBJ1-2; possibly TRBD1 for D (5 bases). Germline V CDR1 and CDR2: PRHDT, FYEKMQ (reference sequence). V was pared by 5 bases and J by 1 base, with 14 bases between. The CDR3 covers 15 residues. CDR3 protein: CASSLWSGINYGYTF. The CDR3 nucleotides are TGTGCCAGCAGCCTCTGGTCAGGGATTAACTATGGCTACACCTTC.

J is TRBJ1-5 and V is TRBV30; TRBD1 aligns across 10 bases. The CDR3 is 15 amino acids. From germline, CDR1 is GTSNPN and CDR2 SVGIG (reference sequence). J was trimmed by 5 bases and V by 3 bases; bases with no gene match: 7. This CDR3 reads CAWSPRGQGDQPQHF. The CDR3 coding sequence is TGTGCCTGGAGCCCCCGAGGACAGGGGGATCAGCCCCAGCATTTT.

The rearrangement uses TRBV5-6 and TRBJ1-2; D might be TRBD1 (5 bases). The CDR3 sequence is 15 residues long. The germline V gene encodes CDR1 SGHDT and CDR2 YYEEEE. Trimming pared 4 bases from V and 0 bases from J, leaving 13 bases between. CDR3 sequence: CASSPSLGANYGYTF. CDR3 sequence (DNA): TGTGCCAGCAGCCCCTCGTTAGGGGCTAACTATGGCTACACCTTC.

Here the CDR3 reads CASSLGSVPSGNTIYF. The CDR3 nucleotides are TGTGCCAGCAGCTTAGGTTCGGTCCCCTCTGGAAACACCATATATTTT. The chain recombines TRBV7-2 with TRBJ1-3; no clear D. V lost 1 base and J 0 bases, leaving 10 bases between the germline ends. The CDR3 is 16 residues long. The germline V gene has CDR1 SGHTA and CDR2 FQGNSA.

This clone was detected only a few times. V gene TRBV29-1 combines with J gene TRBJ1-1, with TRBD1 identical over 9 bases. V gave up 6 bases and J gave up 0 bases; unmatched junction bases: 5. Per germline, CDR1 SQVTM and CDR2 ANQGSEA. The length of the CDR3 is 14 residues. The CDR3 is CSVGTGLMNTEAFF. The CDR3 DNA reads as TGCAGCGTAGGGACAGGGTTAATGAACACTGAAGCTTTCTTT. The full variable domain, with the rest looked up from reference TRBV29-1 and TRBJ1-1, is SAVISQKPSRDICQRGTSLTIQCQVDSQVTMMFWYRQQPGQSLTLIATANQGSEATYESGFVIDKFPISRPNLTFSTLTVSNMSPEDSSIYLCSVGTGLMNTEAFFGQGTRLTVV.

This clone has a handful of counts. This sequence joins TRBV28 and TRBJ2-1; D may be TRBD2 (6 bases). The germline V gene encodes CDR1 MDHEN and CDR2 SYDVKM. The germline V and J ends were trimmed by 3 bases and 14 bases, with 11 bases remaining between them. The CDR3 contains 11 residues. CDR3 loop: CASSFWGEKFF. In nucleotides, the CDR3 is TGTGCCAGCAGTTTTTGGGGGGAAAAGTTCTTC.

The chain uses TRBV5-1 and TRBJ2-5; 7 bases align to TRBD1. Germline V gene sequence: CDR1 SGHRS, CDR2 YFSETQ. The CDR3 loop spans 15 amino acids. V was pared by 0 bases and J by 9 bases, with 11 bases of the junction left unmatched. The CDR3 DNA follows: TGCGCCAGCAGCTTGGCCGCAGGACAGGCCGGCTCCCAGTACTTC. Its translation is CASSLAAGQAGSQYF. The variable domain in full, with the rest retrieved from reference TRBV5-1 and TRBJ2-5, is KAGVTQTPRYLIKTRGQQVTLSCSPISGHRSVSWYQQTPGQGLQFLFEYFSETQRNKGNFPGRFSGRQFSNSRSEMNVSTLELGDSALYLCASSLAAGQAGSQYFGPGTRLLVL.

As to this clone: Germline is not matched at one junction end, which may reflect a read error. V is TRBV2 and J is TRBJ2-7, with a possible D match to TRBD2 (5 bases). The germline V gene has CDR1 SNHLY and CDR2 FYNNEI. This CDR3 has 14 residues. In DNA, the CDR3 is TGTGCCAGCAGTAAAGCGGCGGACTCCTACGAGCAGTACTTC. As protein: CASSKAADSYEQYF.